The entry that follows covers one T cell receptor beta chain sequence. Its target is not known. The sample comes from a study of cytomegalovirus exposure and HLA in healthy donors. General study points: For cytomegalovirus status, the classifier reportedly gave diagnoses with high specificity and sensitivity.

Primers for the PCR totalled 60 Vbeta and 13 Jbeta. Assay used: immunoSEQ multiplex PCR; TCRdb lists only in-frame clones, some missing. The table records 160,000 or so clones, approximately 80% of them present only once. The sample was PBMCs. This receptor was taken from a man between 50 and 59 years old in good health and CMV-seropositive.

In DNA form, the CDR3 reads TGTGCCAGCAGCTCGGATGTGGGCCCGGGGAGTGAGCAGTTCTTC. It translates to CASSSDVGPGSEQFF. The V and J genes are TRBV11-2 and TRBJ2-1, with a tentative D call TRBD2 (5 bases). CDR1 is SGHAT and CDR2 is FQNNGV in the germline V gene. This CDR3 has 15 residues. Trimming pared 4 bases from V and 9 bases from J, leaving 19 bases between. The full variable domain, with the rest looked up from reference TRBV11-2 and TRBJ2-1, is EAGVAQSPRYKIIEKRQSVAFWCNPISGHATLYWYQQILGQGPKLLIQFQNNGVVDDSQLPKDRFSAERLKGVDSTLKIQPAKLEDSAVYLCASSSDVGPGSEQFFGPGTRLTVL.